These T cell receptor beta chains were read from a single sample in a study of shared clonotypes between healthy human individuals. The method was immunoSEQ multiplex PCR; TCRdb's version includes in-frame clones alone and lacks a portion of them. In the table there are roughly 2.1 million clones, 93% of which are singletons. Material: naive CD8+ T cells from PBMCs. Every receptor here comes from a young man in good health. Some clones in this sample may be carry-over from other donors' samples. Each CDR3 is given with its conserved first and last residue. The D gene is left open where the match is weak. Some rows have no size entry. The others give once, few or many, or a class for an expanded clone.

d_gene	v_gene	abundance	j_gene	CDR3nt	CDR3aa
.	TRBV5-5	.	TRBJ2-7	TGTGCCAGCAGCCCCCGTGCTCCGCGCGGGGTTATCTACGAGCAGTACTTC	CASSPRAPRGVIYEQYF
.	TRBV28	.	TRBJ1-4	TGTGCCAGCAGTTTCCTGGACGGCTTTGGGAATGAAAAACTGTTTTTT	CASSFLDGFGNEKLFF
.	TRBV7-9	.	TRBJ1-2	TGTGCCAGCAGCTTAGCCGATGAGACTGGACTCCCTAGAAGTGGCTACACCTTC	CASSLADETGLPRSGYTF
.	TRBV11-2	.	TRBJ2-5	TGTGCCAGCAGACCTAAAGGAGGGGAGACCCAGTACTTC	CASRPKGGETQYF
.	TRBV9	.	TRBJ1-5	TGTGCCAGCAGCGTTGGGGGTCGCGGCAATCAGCCCCAGCATTTT	CASSVGGRGNQPQHF
TRBD2	TRBV9	once	TRBJ2-5	TGTGCCAGCAGCAAGCGGGAGGGCCGCGAGACCCAGTACTTC	CASSKREGRETQYF
.	TRBV15	.	TRBJ1-1	TGTGCCACCAGCAGAGATGGAATCCCTGGAACTGAAGCTTTCTTT	CATSRDGIPGTEAFF
.	TRBV27	few	TRBJ2-1	TGTGCCAGCAGTTTAGGGACCCCCAACAATGAGCAGTTCTTC	CASSLGTPNNEQFF
TRBD2	TRBV28	.	TRBJ2-2	TGTGCCAGCACTGGACTAGCGGAGGCGGTCACCGGGGAGCTGTTTTTT	CASTGLAEAVTGELFF
TRBD1	TRBV25-1	once	TRBJ2-1	TGTGCCACTGCCCCCCGGGACAGGGGGTTCTATGAGCAGTTCTTC	CATAPRDRGFYEQFF
TRBD1	TRBV7-9	.	TRBJ2-7	TGTGCCAGCAGCAACCGGGACAGGAGCTACGAGCAGTACTTC	CASSNRDRSYEQYF
.	TRBV28	.	TRBJ1-2	TGTGCCAGCAGTCTGGCCGTCTATGATGGCTACACCTTC	CASSLAVYDGYTF
TRBD2	TRBV4-3	.	TRBJ2-7	TGCGCCAGCAGCCAAACTCTAGCGGGAGCTTACGAGCAGTACTTC	CASSQTLAGAYEQYF
.	TRBV5-6	.	TRBJ2-1	TGTGCCAGCAGCTTGGAATTCGGTAGCGAAGGTGAGCAGTTCTTC	CASSLEFGSEGEQFF
.	TRBV19	.	TRBJ2-7	TGTGCCAGTAGTATAAGGGACCGACTGAGATACGAGCAGTACTTC	CASSIRDRLRYEQYF
.	TRBV6-5	.	TRBJ2-3	TGTGCCAGCAGTCCCCGGGTCGGCACAGATACGCAGTATTTT	CASSPRVGTDTQYF
.	TRBV7-9	.	TRBJ2-6	TGTGCCAGCAGCTCCAGGGGAGAGGGGGCTGGGGCCAACGTCCTGACTTTC	CASSSRGEGAGANVLTF
.	TRBV4-1	.	TRBJ1-1	TGCGCCAGCAGCCCTGGACATTGGAACACTGAAGCTTTCTTT	CASSPGHWNTEAFF
.	TRBV11-2	.	TRBJ1-1	TGTGCCAGCAGCTTATTTCCGACCACCAGGACAGAGAAGAACACTGAAGCTTTCTTT	CASSLFPTTRTEKNTEAFF
.	TRBV13	.	TRBJ2-7	TGTGCCAGCAGCTTAGCCGCTTTCTCCTACGAGCAGTACTTC	CASSLAAFSYEQYF
.	TRBV19	.	TRBJ1-2	TGTGCCAGTAAGGTCCCGAACTATGGCTACACCTTC	CASKVPNYGYTF
.	TRBV7-8	.	TRBJ2-2	TGTGCCAGCTGGGACGCCCATACCGGGGAGCTGTTTTTT	CASWDAHTGELFF
TRBD1	TRBV4-1	once	TRBJ1-2	TGCGCCAGCAGCCAAGTACTTCAGGACAGGGGGCAGGGCTACACCTTC	CASSQVLQDRGQGYTF
.	TRBV7-2	once	TRBJ1-5	TGTGCCAGCAGCTTAGAGGCATGGGTAAATCAGCCCCAGCATTTT	CASSLEAWVNQPQHF
.	TRBV19	.	TRBJ2-1	TGTGCCAGTAGGTCAACGGCAGGGATCTACAATGAGCAGTTCTTC	CASRSTAGIYNEQFF
TRBD1	TRBV4-2	.	TRBJ2-7	TGTGCCAGCAGTGGACAGGACTACGAGCAGTACTTC	CASSGQDYEQYF
.	TRBV7-9	.	TRBJ2-1	TGTGCCAGCAGCCCCCCCTTAGCAGAGGACTACAATGAGCAGTTCTTC	CASSPPLAEDYNEQFF
.	TRBV28	.	TRBJ2-1	TGTGCCAGCAGGGAAATAAATGAGCAGTTCTTC	CASREINEQFF
TRBD2	TRBV7-8	.	TRBJ2-1	TGTGCCAGCAGCTTTGGGGCGGGAGGGAAGAATGAGCAGTTCTTC	CASSFGAGGKNEQFF
.	TRBV7-9	.	TRBJ2-5	TGTGCCAGCAGCTTGGGCGGGCTCCAAGAGACCCAGTACTTC	CASSLGGLQETQYF
.	TRBV29-1	.	TRBJ2-1	TGCAGCGGGGAAGACAGGTCACCCTACAATGAGCAGTTCTTC	CSGEDRSPYNEQFF
.	TRBV30	.	TRBJ2-7	TGTGCCTGGAGTACATCCGGGCCCCCGCTCCCCGAGCAGTACTTC	CAWSTSGPPLPEQYF
.	TRBV7-8	.	TRBJ2-4	TGTGCCAGCAGTGAACTAGTTGGGGAAAACATTCAGTACTTC	CASSELVGENIQYF
TRBD2	TRBV27	.	TRBJ2-2	TGTGCCAGCAGTTCTTTGCGGGAGGGCACCGGGGAGCTGTTTTTT	CASSSLREGTGELFF
.	TRBV10-3	.	TRBJ2-7	.	CAISESVGSGSMF
TRBD2	TRBV9	.	TRBJ2-3	TGTGCCAGCAGCGGACTTTCTAGCGGAGCTCGACGGGATACGCAGTATTTT	CASSGLSSGARRDTQYF
.	TRBV5-1	.	TRBJ2-7	TGCGCCAGCAGCTCCAGGGGTAGCTCCTACGAGCAGTACTTC	CASSSRGSSYEQYF
.	TRBV18	.	TRBJ2-7	TGTGCCAGCTCACCCGGGGGCGAGCAGTACTTC	CASSPGGEQYF
.	TRBV19	.	TRBJ2-7	TGTGCCAGTGGGAAAACCGGGCTAAGCTACGAGCAGTACTTC	CASGKTGLSYEQYF
.	TRBV13	once	TRBJ1-5	TGTGTCAGCAGCTTAGGCGCAGGACCCGGTCAGCCCCAGCATTTT	CVSSLGAGPGQPQHF
.	TRBV7-9	.	TRBJ2-7	TGTGCCAGCAGCTTCGGGGGAGTCTACGAGCAGTACTTC	CASSFGGVYEQYF
.	TRBV14	once	TRBJ2-3	TGTGCCAGCAGGGGGACAGATACGCAGTATTTT	CASRGTDTQYF
TRBD1	TRBV7-6	.	TRBJ2-7	TGTGCCAGCAGCCCGCTCGAGGGGGACAGCTCCTACGAGCAGTACTTC	CASSPLEGDSSYEQYF
.	TRBV27	.	TRBJ2-7	TGTGCCAGCAGTTACGGGTACGAGCAGTACTTC	CASSYGYEQYF